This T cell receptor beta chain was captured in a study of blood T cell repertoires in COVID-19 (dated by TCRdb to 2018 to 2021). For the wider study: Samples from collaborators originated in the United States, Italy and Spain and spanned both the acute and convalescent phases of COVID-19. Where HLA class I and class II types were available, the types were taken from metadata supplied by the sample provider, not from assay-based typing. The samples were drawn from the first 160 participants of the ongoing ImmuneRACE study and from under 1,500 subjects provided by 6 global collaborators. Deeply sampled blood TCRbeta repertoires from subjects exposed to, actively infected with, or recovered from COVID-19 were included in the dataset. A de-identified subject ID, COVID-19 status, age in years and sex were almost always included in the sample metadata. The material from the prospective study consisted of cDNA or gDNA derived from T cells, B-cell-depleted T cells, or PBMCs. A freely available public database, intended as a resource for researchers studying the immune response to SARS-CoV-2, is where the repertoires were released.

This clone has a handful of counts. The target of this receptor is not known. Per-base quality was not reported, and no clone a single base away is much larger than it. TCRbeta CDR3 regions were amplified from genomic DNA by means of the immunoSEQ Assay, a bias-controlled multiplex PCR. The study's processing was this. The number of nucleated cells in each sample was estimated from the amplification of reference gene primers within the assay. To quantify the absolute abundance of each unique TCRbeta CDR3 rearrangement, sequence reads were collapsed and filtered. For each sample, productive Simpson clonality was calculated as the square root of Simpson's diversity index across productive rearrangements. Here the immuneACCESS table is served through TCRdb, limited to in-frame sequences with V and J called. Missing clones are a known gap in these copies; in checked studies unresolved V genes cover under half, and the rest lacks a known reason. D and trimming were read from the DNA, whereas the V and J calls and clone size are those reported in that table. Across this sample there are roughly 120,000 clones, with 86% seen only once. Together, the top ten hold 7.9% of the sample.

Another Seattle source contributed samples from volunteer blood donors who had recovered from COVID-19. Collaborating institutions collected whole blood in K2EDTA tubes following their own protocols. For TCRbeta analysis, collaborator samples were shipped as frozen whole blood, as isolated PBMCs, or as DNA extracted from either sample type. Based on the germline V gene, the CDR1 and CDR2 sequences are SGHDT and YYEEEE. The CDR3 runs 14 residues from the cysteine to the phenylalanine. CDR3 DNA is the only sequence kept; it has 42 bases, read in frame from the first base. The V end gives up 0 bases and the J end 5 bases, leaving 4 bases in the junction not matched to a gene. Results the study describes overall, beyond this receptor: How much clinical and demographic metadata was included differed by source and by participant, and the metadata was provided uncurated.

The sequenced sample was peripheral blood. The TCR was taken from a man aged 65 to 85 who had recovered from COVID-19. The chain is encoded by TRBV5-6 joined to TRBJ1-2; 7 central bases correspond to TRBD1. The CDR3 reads CASSLEDRPYGYTF. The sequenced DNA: TGTGCCAGCAGCTTGGAGGACAGGCCGTATGGCTACACCTTC. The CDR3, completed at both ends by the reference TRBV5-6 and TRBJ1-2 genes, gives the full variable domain DAGVTQSPTHLIKTRGQQVTLRCSPKSGHDTVSWYQQALGQGPQFIFQYYEEEERQRGNFPDRFSGHQFPNYSSELNVNALLLGDSALYLCASSLEDRPYGYTFGSGTRLTVV.